The text below deals with one T cell receptor (beta chain). This specimen belongs to a study of shared clonotypes between healthy human individuals. Using immunoSEQ multiplex PCR, the repertoire was profiled, and TCRdb retains in-frame clones only, with some absent. The table shows about 520,000 clones, with approximately 95% occurring only once. The CDR3 covers 13 residues. Trimming pared 5 bases from V and 0 bases from J, leaving 7 bases between. CDR1 is LNHDA and CDR2 is SQIVND in the germline V gene (reference sequence). The genes are TRBV19 and TRBJ1-1; D is uncertain. The sequencing input was naive CD4+ T cells sorted from blood. The subset: CD45RA+ positively selected. The TCR comes from a woman aged 25 to 39 in good health. The CDR3 DNA follows: TGTGCCAGTAGTCAAAGATTGAACACTGAAGCTTTCTTT. Protein sequence: CASSQRLNTEAFF.